This TCR beta chain was observed in a study of T cell changes during pregnancy in multiple sclerosis. The CDR3 length is 13 residues. Germline CDR1 is MGHDK and CDR2 is SYGVNS. V gave up 4 bases and J gave up 6 bases, with 13 bases separating them. Profiled with immunoSEQ multiplex PCR; TCRdb holds only in-frame clones, not every one. The sample lists tens of thousands of clones; about 92% were seen once. This TCR derives from a female donor with multiple sclerosis, enrolled in a pregnancy study. The chain joins TRBV25-1 to TRBJ2-7, with unresolved D. The sample consisted of CD4+ T cells from peripheral blood mononuclear cells, taken after pregnancy. DNA for the CDR3: TGTGCCAGCAGTGCTCAGCTAGTCTTCGAGCAGTACTTC. This encodes CASSAQLVFEQYF.